This T cell receptor (beta chain) was documented in a study of blood T cells in healthy people across ages. Germline CDR1 is SQVTM and CDR2 is ANQGSEA. The CDR3 sequence is 14 residues long. Deletions cut 6 bases from V and 8 bases from J, with 22 bases between. This clonotype was counted at least ten times. Next came a second PCR, run for roughly 6 to 11 cycles, which used a sample-barcoded 5' primer along with a J-beta primer mix. TCRdb independently ran MiXCR on the 5' RACE reads; one entry per CDR3 protein. The sample holds approximately 810,000 distinct CDR3 sequences, about 28% seen once. The gene calls are TRBV29-1 and TRBJ1-2, with D unresolved. The sample comprised blood. The sequence derives from a woman older than 75 in good health. Here the CDR3 reads CSVDPPGSGSGYTF. The CDR3 DNA follows: TGCAGCGTCGACCCTCCGGGCTCCGGAAGCGGCTACACCTTC.